This TCR beta chain stems from a study of PD-1 blockade in classical Hodgkin lymphoma. TCRdb's table, derived via immunoSEQ multiplex PCR, lists solely in-frame clones and lacks some. Among several thousand clones, around nine tenths were seen once, and the ten largest hold approximately 25%. This CDR3 is built from 14 residues. The V gene lost 4 bases and the J gene lost 1 base, with 7 bases spanning the gap. Germline-derived CDR1 and CDR2 are MNHEY and SMNVEV (reference sequence). This clone was observed once. Stated time point: cycle 4 day 1 (C4D1), after less than 7 weeks of nivolumab. Patients all relapsed after autologous stem cell transplantation, and there was variation in brentuximab vedotin exposure. The best responses consisted of complete response, partial response or progressive disease.

The rearrangement joins TRBV27 to TRBJ2-2; D is ambiguous. This sample comprised peripheral blood mononuclear cells (PBMCs), obtained before the fourth cycle of nivolumab. This receptor was identified in a human donor with classical Hodgkin lymphoma. CDR3 in amino acids: CASSYRQNTGELFF. The CDR3, as DNA: TGTGCCAGCAGTTACAGACAGAACACCGGGGAGCTGTTTTTT.